The entry below gives a single T cell receptor beta chain sequence along with its context. The antigen is not known. The CDR3 covers 16 residues. After removal of 4 bases from V and 3 bases from J, the junction contained 3 bases not matched to a gene. Germline values: CDR1 SGHRS, CDR2 YFSETQ. The data were taken from a study of radiotherapy plus CTLA-4 blockade in lung cancer. Study conclusions and caveats: There was expansion of tumor-derived TCR clones in blood after radiotherapy plus ipilimumab.

Generated by immunoSEQ multiplex PCR, the TCRdb table keeps only in-frame clones and is missing some. The sample lists 75,000 or so clones, 78% occurring once. The source material was peripheral blood, sampled from a patient treated with radiotherapy plus ipilimumab. The sequence derives from a human donor with non-small cell lung cancer who had a complete response to radiotherapy plus ipilimumab. The chain carries TRBV5-1 and TRBJ2-1; 14 nucleotides line up with TRBD2. The CDR3 bases are TGCGCCAGCAGCCACGGACTAGCGGGAGGCTACAATGAGCAGTTCTTC. This translates into CASSHGLAGGYNEQFF.